The source of this T cell receptor (beta chain) is a study of cytomegalovirus exposure and HLA in healthy donors. Remarks on this clone: Its antigen is undetermined.

V trimming: 4 bases; J trimming: 2 bases; junction bases outside the gene matches: 16. CDR3 size: 18 residues. Germline CDR1 is SGHVS and CDR2 is FNYEAQ. Primers: 60 Vbeta forward and 13 Jbeta reverse. Sequencing was performed with immunoSEQ multiplex PCR; in TCRdb, only in-frame clones are kept and a portion is missing. This table holds about 190,000 clones, more than 80% found once. Regarding the study as a whole: While the bulk of TCR sequences proved rare, some public TCRs turned up in many donors. In a later analysis, TCR beta V- and J-gene trimming showed a link to a missense DCLRE1C variant.

Sequencing was done on a sample of PBMCs. This chain links TRBV7-6 with TRBJ2-7; 8 bases agree with TRBD2. The receptor's source is a boy aged 5-17 years in good health and CMV-seronegative. CDR3 nucleotide sequence: TGTGCCAGCAGCTCGGATAAACACGAGACTAGCGCGCCCTACGAGCAGTACTTC. It encodes CASSSDKHETSAPYEQYF.